These 13 T cell receptor beta chains share one sample of origin, sequenced in a study of OX40 agonist ivuxolimab in advanced cancers. Using immunoSEQ multiplex PCR, the repertoire was profiled, and TCRdb retains in-frame clones only, with some absent. The data contain 50,000 to 75,000 clones, approximately 90% of them seen just once; the ten biggest clones take up 1% to 1.5%. The sequences come from CD4+ or CD8+ T cells sorted from blood, collected in a trial of the OX40 agonist ivuxolimab. Receptor source: an adult with an advanced solid tumor such as melanoma, head and neck, liver or kidney cancer.

Comments on this clone: It is likely a read error, because the conserved phenylalanine at the end of the CDR3 is missing. The chain is built from TRBV18 and TRBJ2-7; D may be TRBD1 (6 bases). The CDR3 runs 18 residues. Trimming pared 3 bases from V and 3 bases from J, leaving 24 bases between. Germline V gene sequence: CDR1 KGHSH, CDR2 LQKENI. CDR3 amino acids: CASSPTARTGPRGYEQYS. DNA of the CDR3: TGTGCCAGCTCACCTACCGCCCGCACAGGGCCCCGGGGCTACGAGCAGTACTCC.

The V and J genes are TRBV7-2 and TRBJ2-5; TRBD2 matches 11 bases. Germline-derived CDR1 and CDR2 are SGHTA and FQGNSA. The CDR3 has 17 residues. Unmatched junction bases numbered 8, after V lost 4 bases and J lost 1 base. The CDR3 coding sequence is TGTGCCAGCAGCTACCAGGGGCTAGCGGGGGGCCAAGAGACCCAGTACTTC. Amino acid sequence: CASSYQGLAGGQETQYF. The full variable domain, in which reference TRBV7-2 and TRBJ2-5 provide the parts outside the CDR3, is GAGVSQSPSNKVTEKGKDVELRCDPISGHTALYWYRQSLGQGLEFLIYFQGNSAPDKSGLPSDRFSAERTGGSVSTLTIQRTQQEDSAVYLCASSYQGLAGGQETQYFGPGTRLLVL.

This clone was seen a single time. Here the CDR3 reads CASSLYPQNIQYF. CDR3 sequence (DNA): TGTGCCAGCAGCTTATACCCCCAAAACATTCAGTACTTC. The chain recombines TRBV11-1 with TRBJ2-4; D is undetermined. Trimming shortened V by 2 bases and J by 5 bases, and 7 bases separated the two germline ends. The CDR3 is made up of 13 amino acids. Germline CDR1 SGHAT, CDR2 FQDESV (reference sequence).

The chain uses TRBV6-1 and TRBJ1-2; D gene unclear. The V gene's germline CDR1 is MNHNS and CDR2 SASEGT. V was pared by 3 bases and J by 2 bases, with 10 bases between. The CDR3 spans 14 residues. CDR3 sequence (DNA): TGTGCCAGCAGTGAGTCCCTACAGAACTATGGCTACACCTTC. This encodes CASSESLQNYGYTF.

Only a few counts were recorded for this clone. The chain links TRBV7-2 to TRBJ1-5; D not resolved. The CDR3 contains 15 residues. The germline V and J ends were trimmed by 6 bases and 3 bases, with 15 bases remaining between them. Per the germline V gene, CDR1 is SGHTA and CDR2 is FQGNSA. CDR3 in amino acids: CASSSANLDNQPQHF. The DNA of the CDR3 is TGTGCCAGCAGTTCCGCCAATTTGGACAATCAGCCCCAGCATTTT.

The chain employs TRBV5-1 and TRBJ1-4; TRBD1 aligns across 7 bases. This CDR3 contains 13 residues. Unmatched junction bases numbered 6, after V lost 1 base and J lost 12 bases. Looked up from germline, CDR1 is SGHRS and CDR2 is YFSETQ. In DNA, the CDR3 is TGCGCCAGCAGCTTGAGACAGGGCCGGGAACTGTTTTTT. Protein sequence: CASSLRQGRELFF. Looking up the rest from reference TRBV5-1 and TRBJ1-4 gives the full variable domain: KAGVTQTPRYLIKTRGQQVTLSCSPISGHRSVSWYQQTPGQGLQFLFEYFSETQRNKGNFPGRFSGRQFSNSRSEMNVSTLELGDSALYLCASSLRQGRELFFGSGTQLSVL.

A few counts support this clone. V is TRBV4-2 and J is TRBJ2-3, with TRBD2 matching 8 bases. After removal of 3 bases from V and 1 base from J, the junction contained 3 bases not matched to a gene. The CDR3 covers 15 residues. Germline assignment: CDR1 LGHNA and CDR2 YNFKEQ. The CDR3 reads CASSQGRGGTDTQYF. The CDR3 DNA is TGTGCCAGCAGCCAGGGGCGGGGGGGCACAGATACGCAGTATTTT.

The chain uses TRBV6-5 and TRBJ1-2; D unclear. This CDR3 is built from 11 residues. Germline CDR1 is MNHEY and CDR2 is SVGAGI. The germline V and J ends were trimmed by 5 bases and 8 bases, with 9 bases remaining between them. The CDR3 spells CASSTGVGYTF. The CDR3 region has the DNA TGTGCCAGCAGTACTGGGGTCGGCTACACCTTC.

This chain connects TRBV9 to TRBJ1-1; no reliable D call. The V and J ends lost 0 bases and 5 bases respectively, with 8 bases between them. The CDR3 totals 13 residues. Germline CDR1 and CDR2: SGDLS and YYNGEE. Written as DNA, the CDR3 is TGTGCCAGCAGCGTAGGGTTTCAGACTGAAGCTTTCTTT. Translation gives CASSVGFQTEAFF.

V gene TRBV9 combines with J gene TRBJ1-3; weak D call: TRBD1 (5 bases). V lost 4 bases and J 4 bases, leaving 9 bases between the germline ends. In germline, CDR1 is SGDLS, CDR2 YYNGEE. CDR3 length: 13 residues. The DNA for the CDR3 is TGTGCCAGCAGCCCCCGGGGGGGAAACACCATATATTTT. This gives the protein CASSPRGGNTIYF.

This clone was seen just once. V and J are TRBV18 and TRBJ2-7; D perhaps matches TRBD1 (6 bases). Per the germline V gene, CDR1 is KGHSH and CDR2 is LQKENI. V shed 2 bases and J shed 4 bases, with 12 bases lying between them. CDR3 length: 14 amino acids. The CDR3 region has the DNA TGTGCCAGCTCACCAGGAACAGGGTTATACGAGCAGTACTTC. This translates into CASSPGTGLYEQYF.

V is TRBV25-1 and J is TRBJ1-1, with D perhaps matching TRBD1 (6 bases). Trimming removed 1 base at V and 3 bases at J, with 15 bases between. CDR1 is MGHDK, CDR2 SYGVNS, per germline. The CDR3 consists of 16 residues. CDR3 in amino acids: CASSEFWSQGYTEAFF. In DNA, the CDR3 is TGTGCCAGCAGTGAATTTTGGAGCCAGGGGTACACTGAAGCTTTCTTT.

The rearrangement joins TRBV7-9 to TRBJ1-4, with D possibly being TRBD1 (5 bases). The CDR3 consists of 15 residues. Germline V gene lookup returns CDR1 SEHNR and CDR2 FQNEAQ (reference sequence). Trimming removed 0 bases from V and 4 bases from J, with 9 bases in between. CDR3 coding DNA: TGTGCCAGCAGCTTAGCACAGGCCGTTAATGAAAAACTGTTTTTT. It translates to CASSLAQAVNEKLFF.